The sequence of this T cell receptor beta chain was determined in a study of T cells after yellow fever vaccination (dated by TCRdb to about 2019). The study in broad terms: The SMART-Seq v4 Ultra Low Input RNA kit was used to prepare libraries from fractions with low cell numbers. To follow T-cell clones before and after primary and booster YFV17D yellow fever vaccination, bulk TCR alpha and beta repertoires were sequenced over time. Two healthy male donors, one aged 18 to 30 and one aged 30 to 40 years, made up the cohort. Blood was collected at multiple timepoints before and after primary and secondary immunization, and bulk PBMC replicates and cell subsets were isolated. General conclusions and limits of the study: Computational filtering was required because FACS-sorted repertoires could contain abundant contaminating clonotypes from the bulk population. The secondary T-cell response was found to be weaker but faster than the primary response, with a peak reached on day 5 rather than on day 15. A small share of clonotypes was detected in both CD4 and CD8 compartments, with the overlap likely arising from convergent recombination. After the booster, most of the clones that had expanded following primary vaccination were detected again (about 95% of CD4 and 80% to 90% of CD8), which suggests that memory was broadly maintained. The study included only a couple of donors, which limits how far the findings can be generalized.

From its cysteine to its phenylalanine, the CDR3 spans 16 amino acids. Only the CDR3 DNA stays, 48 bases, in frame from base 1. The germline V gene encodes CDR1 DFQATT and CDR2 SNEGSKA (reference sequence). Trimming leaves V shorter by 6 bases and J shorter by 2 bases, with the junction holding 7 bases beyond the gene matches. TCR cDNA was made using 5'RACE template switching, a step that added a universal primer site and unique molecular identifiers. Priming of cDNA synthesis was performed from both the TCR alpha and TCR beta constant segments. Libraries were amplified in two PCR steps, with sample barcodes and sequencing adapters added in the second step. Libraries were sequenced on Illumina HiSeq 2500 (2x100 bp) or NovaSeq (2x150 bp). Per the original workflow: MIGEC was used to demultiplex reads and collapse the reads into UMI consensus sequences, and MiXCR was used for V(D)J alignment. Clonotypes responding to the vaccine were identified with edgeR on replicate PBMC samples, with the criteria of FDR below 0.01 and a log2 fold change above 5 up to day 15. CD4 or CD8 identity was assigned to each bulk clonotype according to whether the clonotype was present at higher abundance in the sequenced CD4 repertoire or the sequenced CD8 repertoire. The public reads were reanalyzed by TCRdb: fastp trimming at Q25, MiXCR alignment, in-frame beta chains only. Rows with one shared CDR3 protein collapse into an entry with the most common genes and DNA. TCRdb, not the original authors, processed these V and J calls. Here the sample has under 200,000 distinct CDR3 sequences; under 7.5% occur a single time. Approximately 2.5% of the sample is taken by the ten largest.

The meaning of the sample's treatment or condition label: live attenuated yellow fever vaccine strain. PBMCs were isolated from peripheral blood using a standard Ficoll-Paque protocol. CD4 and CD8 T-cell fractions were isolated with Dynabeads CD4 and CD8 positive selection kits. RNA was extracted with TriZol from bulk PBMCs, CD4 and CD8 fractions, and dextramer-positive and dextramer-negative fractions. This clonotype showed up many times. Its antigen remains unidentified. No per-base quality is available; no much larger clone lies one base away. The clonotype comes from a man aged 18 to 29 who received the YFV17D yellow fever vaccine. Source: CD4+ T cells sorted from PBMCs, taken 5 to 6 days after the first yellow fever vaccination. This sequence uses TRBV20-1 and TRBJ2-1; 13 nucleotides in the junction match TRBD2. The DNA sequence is TGCAGTGCCGTCGATACTAGCGGGGGGGCCTACAATGAGCAGTTCTTC. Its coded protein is CSAVDTSGGAYNEQFF.